These 11 T cell receptor beta chains came from one sample sequenced in a study of immune evolution from preneoplasia to lung adenocarcinoma. Only in-frame clones appear in the TCRdb table, and some are missing; sequencing was by immunoSEQ multiplex PCR. The sample includes over 30,000 clones, 74% of them seen just once. Sequenced material: FFPE invasive lung adenocarcinoma tissue. All receptors derive from a person aged 55-75 years with lung adenocarcinoma.

A single count supports this clone. The V and J genes are TRBV6-4 and TRBJ1-4; D uncertain. Germline-derived CDR1 and CDR2 are MRHNA and SNTAGT. The CDR3 covers 14 residues. With 6 bases removed from V and 6 bases from J, the gap between germline ends came to 14 bases. CDR3 protein: CASRDNRLDEKLFF. DNA for the CDR3: TGTGCCAGCAGAGACAACCGATTAGATGAAAAACTGTTTTTT.

The sample holds one count of this clone. The chain recombines TRBV5-1 with TRBJ2-3, with D hard to call. Germline lookup yields CDR1 SGHRS and CDR2 YFSETQ. There are 14 residues in the CDR3. V lost 0 bases to trimming and J lost 2 bases, with 7 bases between them. CDR3 in amino acids: CASSLVLYTDTQYF. CDR3 DNA: TGCGCCAGCAGCTTGGTCCTCTACACAGATACGCAGTATTTT. Filled out from reference TRBV5-1 and TRBJ2-3, the complete variable domain reads KAGVTQTPRYLIKTRGQQVTLSCSPISGHRSVSWYQQTPGQGLQFLFEYFSETQRNKGNFPGRFSGRQFSNSRSEMNVSTLELGDSALYLCASSLVLYTDTQYFGPGTRLTVL.

The sample holds a few counts of this clone. The chain is built from TRBV13 and TRBJ2-5; 10 bases line up with TRBD2. The V gene end was trimmed by 5 bases and the J gene end by 4 bases; junction bases not matched to a gene: 7. This CDR3 has 15 amino acids. The germline gives CDR1 PRHDT, CDR2 FYEKMQ (reference sequence). CDR3 nucleotides: TGTGCCAGCAGCCACCTAGCGGGGGACGGAGAGACCCAGTACTTC. It specifies CASSHLAGDGETQYF.

The chain is built from TRBV7-9 and TRBJ2-6; 9 bases agree with TRBD1. Germline assignment: CDR1 SEHNR and CDR2 FQNEAQ (reference sequence). The V segment lost 5 bases and the J segment 8 bases; nucleotides outside the gene matches: 7. The CDR3 runs to 15 residues. Here the CDR3 reads CASSERTGATNVLTF. The CDR3 bases are TGTGCCAGCAGCGAACGGACAGGGGCGACCAACGTCCTGACTTTC.

The chain recombines TRBV9 with TRBJ2-7, with 8 bases identical to TRBD1. Germline CDR1 SGDLS, CDR2 YYNGEE. The CDR3 runs to 14 residues. Losses at the gene ends were 3 bases for V and 3 bases for J; bases not matched to a gene: 5. The CDR3 nucleotides are TGTGCCAGCAGCGCTGGACAGGGCAACTACGAGCAGTACTTC. This codes for CASSAGQGNYEQYF.

With respect to this clone: At one of its ends the junction is not consistent with the germline gene, which may arise from a read error. The chain employs TRBV5-1 and TRBJ1-1; TRBD1 is a possible D gene (6 bases). The germline gives CDR1 SGHRS, CDR2 YFSETQ. This CDR3 is built from 14 residues. This chain's CDR3 is CASSIRWRDTKAFF. In nucleotides, the CDR3 is TGCGCCAGCAGCATCAGGTGGAGGGACACTAAAGCTTTCTTT.

This clone was seen a handful of times. The CDR3 reads CASSLAETQYF. DNA of the CDR3: TGTGCCAGCAGCTTAGCGGAGACCCAGTACTTC. The V and J genes are TRBV7-9 and TRBJ2-5; D uncertain. The CDR3 contains 11 residues. Germline assignment: CDR1 SEHNR and CDR2 FQNEAQ (reference sequence). Trimming took 0 bases from V and 5 from J, leaving 1 base between them.

The chain has TRBV18 and TRBJ1-3; D is undetermined. CDR3 length: 12 amino acids. Trimming left V 4 bases short and J 3 bases short, with 4 bases between. Germline CDR1 KGHSH, CDR2 LQKENI. CDR3 in amino acids: CASSRYGNTIYF. DNA for the CDR3: TGTGCCAGCTCACGGTATGGAAACACCATATATTTT.

The rearrangement joins TRBV19 to TRBJ2-2; D is unclear. Trimming cost V 3 bases and J 1 base, with 9 bases left between them. The V gene's germline CDR1 is LNHDA and CDR2 SQIVND (reference sequence). The CDR3 has 15 amino acids. DNA of the CDR3: TGTGCCAGTAGTATTCTTGAAGGGAACACCGGGGAGCTGTTTTTT. Protein sequence: CASSILEGNTGELFF.

J is TRBJ1-2 and V is TRBV19, with D unresolved. CDR1 and CDR2 from the germline V gene are LNHDA and SQIVND (reference sequence). The CDR3 has 14 residues. The V and J ends lost 5 bases and 4 bases respectively, with 14 bases between them. CDR3 nucleotide sequence: TGTGCCAGTAGTCCCGCTCCTAATCCCTATGGCTACACCTTC. The encoded protein is CASSPAPNPYGYTF. The full variable domain, in which reference TRBV19 and TRBJ1-2 provide the parts outside the CDR3, is DGGITQSPKYLFRKEGQNVTLSCEQNLNHDAMYWYRQDPGQGLRLIYYSQIVNDFQKGDIAEGYSVSREKKESFPLTVTSAQKNPTAFYLCASSPAPNPYGYTFGSGTRLTVV.

The chain is built from TRBV9 and TRBJ2-3; D is undetermined. V lost 3 bases to trimming and J lost 10 bases, with 15 bases between them. Germline CDR1 SGDLS, CDR2 YYNGEE. The CDR3 runs to 13 residues. The CDR3 DNA is TGTGCCAGCAGCGCCTCACCCAACCCCCCGCAGTATTTT. This codes for CASSASPNPPQYF.